This is a list of T cell receptor beta chains from one sample in a study of T cells in localized non-small cell lung cancer. Assay: immunoSEQ multiplex PCR; the TCRdb copy retains only in-frame clones and omits some. The data contain approximately 22,000 clones, 70% to 90% of them singletons. The material sequenced was peripheral blood, taken before any cancer treatment. These receptors all come from a male donor aged 60 or over with stage I squamous cell lung carcinoma. The CDR3 runs from the conserved cysteine through the conserved F or W. A D gene is named only where the DNA matches it firmly. The size entry is marked missing in some rows and otherwise reads once, few, many or a size class.

TRBJ2-3	-	TRBV10-1	-	CASSESRASTDTQYF	TGCGCCAGCAGTGAGTCGAGGGCAAGCACAGATACGCAGTATTTT
TRBJ2-3	-	TRBV25-1	-	CASSESMGDTQYF	TGTGCCAGCAGTGAATCGATGGGAGATACGCAGTATTTT
TRBJ1-5	once	TRBV6-6	-	CASSYAGINQPQHF	TGTGCCAGCAGTTACGCAGGTATCAATCAGCCCCAGCATTTT
TRBJ2-2	-	TRBV29-1	TRBD1	CSVPRQGSITGELFF	TGCAGCGTTCCCCGACAGGGGTCGATCACCGGGGAGCTGTTTTTT
TRBJ1-3	few	TRBV5-1	TRBD1	CASSSTGAGNTIYF	TGCGCCAGCAGCAGTACAGGGGCTGGAAACACCATATATTTT
TRBJ2-7	once	TRBV25-1	TRBD2	CASTSGGGVQYF	TGTGCCAGCACTTCGGGAGGGGGGGTCCAGTACTTC
TRBJ1-4	-	TRBV10-2	-	CASRREGEKLFF	TGCGCCAGCAGAAGGGAGGGCGAAAAACTGTTTTTT
TRBJ1-5	-	TRBV6-1	-	CASSDSGNGKPQHF	TGTGCCAGCAGTGATTCAGGCAACGGGAAGCCCCAGCATTTT
TRBJ2-7	-	TRBV10-3	TRBD1	CAISDPVRDRVQEQYF	TGTGCCATCAGTGACCCGGTCCGGGACAGGGTTCAAGAGCAGTACTTC
TRBJ2-1	-	TRBV7-3	-	CASSLSGGRYNEQFF	TGTGCCAGCAGCTTAAGTGGGGGGAGATACAATGAGCAGTTCTTC
TRBJ1-2	-	TRBV19	-	CASSWLLDDYGYTF	TGTGCCAGTAGTTGGCTACTGGACGACTATGGCTACACCTTC
TRBJ2-2	-	TRBV6-1	-	CASIPTSGNTGELFF	TGTGCCAGCATCCCAACCTCCGGGAACACCGGGGAGCTGTTTTTT
TRBJ2-2	-	TRBV5-4	TRBD2	CASSHGTSGGPGAGELFF	TGTGCCAGCAGCCACGGGACTAGCGGGGGGCCTGGGGCCGGGGAGCTGTTTTTT
TRBJ1-6	once	TRBV5-5	TRBD1	CASSFGSRGGYNSPLHF	TGTGCCAGCAGCTTCGGATCCAGGGGGGGCTATAATTCACCCCTCCACTTT
TRBJ2-3	-	TRBV29-1	-	CSVDRTDTQYF	TGCAGCGTTGACCGCACAGATACGCAGTATTTT
TRBJ1-5	-	TRBV5-8	-	CASSRQDAHIGQPQHF	TGTGCCAGCTCACGACAGGACGCACATATTGGTCAGCCCCAGCATTTT
TRBJ1-5	few	TRBV7-9	-	CASSETGTETKPQHF	TGTGCCAGCAGCGAGACCGGGACGGAGACAAAGCCCCAGCATTTT
TRBJ2-1	-	TRBV10-2	-	CASSESRQNEQFF	TGCGCCAGCAGTGAGTCTCGGCAGAATGAGCAGTTCTTC
TRBJ1-4	-	TRBV19	-	CAGSQRIGDEKLFF	TGTGCCGGTTCTCAGCGAATTGGGGATGAAAAACTGTTTTTT
TRBJ1-2	-	TRBV5-8	TRBD1	CASSLLTGSGGYTF	TGTGCCAGCAGCTTGTTGACAGGGTCGGGCGGCTACACCTTC
TRBJ2-1	-	TRBV11-2	-	CASSFYGDEQFF	TGTGCCAGCAGCTTTTATGGGGATGAGCAGTTCTTC
TRBJ2-5	-	TRBV5-1	TRBD1	CASSSGTVETQYF	TGCGCCAGCAGCTCCGGGACAGTGGAGACCCAGTACTTC
TRBJ2-5	-	TRBV27	TRBD1	CASSGDRGDEETQYF	TGTGCCAGCAGCGGGGACAGGGGCGATGAGGAGACCCAGTACTTC
TRBJ2-7	-	TRBV6-6	-	CASSYEGVHEQYF	TGTGCCAGCAGTTACGAAGGGGTCCACGAGCAGTACTTC
TRBJ2-5	-	TRBV19	TRBD1	CASRKGRQGQGETQYF	TGTGCCAGTAGGAAGGGGCGACAGGGTCAGGGAGAGACCCAGTACTTC
TRBJ1-5	-	TRBV2	TRBD1	CASREGTVSNQPQHF	TGTGCCAGCAGGGAAGGGACAGTAAGCAATCAGCCCCAGCATTTT
TRBJ1-1	-	TRBV10-3	-	CAISGKAQNTEAFF	TGTGCCATCAGTGGGAAGGCGCAGAACACTGAAGCTTTCTTT
TRBJ1-6	-	TRBV9	-	CASSPRASGRYSPLHF	TGTGCCAGCAGCCCTAGGGCCAGTGGGCGTTATTCACCCCTCCACTTT
TRBJ2-5	-	TRBV30	TRBD1	CASETGTGLSGETQYF	TGTGCCTCCGAAACCGGGACAGGGTTGTCGGGGGAGACCCAGTACTTC
TRBJ1-1	-	TRBV7-2	-	CASSLFVPTEAFF	TGTGCCAGCAGCTTATTTGTCCCAACTGAAGCTTTCTTT
TRBJ1-2	once	TRBV6-6	TRBD1	CASNPTPDRLYGYTF	TGTGCCAGCAATCCAACTCCGGACAGGCTCTATGGCTACACCTTC
TRBJ1-4	-	TRBV28	-	CASRSVRGDEKLFF	TGTGCCAGCCGTTCAGTGAGGGGAGACGAAAAACTGTTTTTT
TRBJ1-1	-	TRBV5-8	TRBD1	CASSESDRKAFF	TGTGCCAGCAGCGAATCGGACAGGAAAGCTTTCTTT
TRBJ2-1	-	TRBV30	-	CAWTPGKRYNEQFF	TGTGCCTGGACCCCGGGAAAGCGGTACAATGAGCAGTTCTTC
TRBJ2-3	once	TRBV13	TRBD2	CASSLAVAGGITDTQYF	TGTGCCAGCAGCTTAGCGGTAGCGGGGGGGATCACAGATACGCAGTATTTT
TRBJ2-1	-	TRBV19	-	CASSIGQGMGEQFF	TGTGCCAGTAGTATTGGGCAGGGAATGGGCGAGCAGTTCTTC
TRBJ1-4	-	TRBV18	-	CASSPRPDTGNEKLFF	TGTGCCAGCTCCCCTCGACCCGATACAGGGAATGAAAAACTGTTTTTT
TRBJ1-2	-	TRBV19	TRBD1	CASSIPLAGGARIYGYTF	TGTGCCAGTAGTATACCTCTCGCAGGGGGAGCCAGGATCTATGGCTACACCTTC
TRBJ2-2	-	TRBV5-1	-	CASSGIALRNTGELFF	TGCGCCAGCAGCGGTATCGCTCTAAGGAACACCGGGGAGCTGTTTTTT
TRBJ2-2	-	TRBV18	-	CASSPDRTGELFF	TGTGCCAGCTCACCGGACCGGACCGGGGAGCTGTTTTTT
TRBJ1-3	-	TRBV6-1	-	CASSEIRVSGNTIYF	TGTGCCAGCAGTGAAATTCGGGTCTCAGGAAACACCATATATTTT
TRBJ2-3	-	TRBV5-1	-	CASRAGGSTDTQYF	TGCGCCAGCAGAGCGGGCGGGAGCACAGATACGCAGTATTTT
TRBJ2-3	-	TRBV6-1	-	CASSEWGDTQYF	TGTGCCAGCAGTGAATGGGGAGATACGCAGTATTTT